The present T cell receptor (beta chain) was sequenced within a study of T cells expressing NK-cell markers (dated by TCRdb to 2020 to 2021). With respect to the entire study: Three sorted T-cell subsets (CD3+CD56+NKG2C+, CD3+CD56+NKG2C- and CD3+CD56-NKG2C+) from about 8 donors had their TCR beta-chain repertoires profiled. Libraries were sequenced as 2 x 150 bp reads on Illumina HiSeq 2000/2500, MiSeq or NextSeq. Randomly selected healthy volunteers, three men and five women, were used as the eight sequenced donors. Among the eight sequenced donors, seven were HCMV-seropositive and one was HCMV-seronegative. Summary of the overall study and its limitations: Those dominant clonotypes were again the most abundant among CD3+CD56-NKG2C+ cells in a few donors, at about 25-65%. Whether the expanded NKG2C-expressing T cell clones were specific for HCMV antigens remained unclear. In six or seven donors, the dominant CD3+CD56+NKG2C+ clonotypes ranked among the top 10 CD8+ clonotypes, making up about 1.0-8% of CD8+ T cells.

A remark on this clonotype: Its antigen is not yet known.

Sequencing was carried out with an Illumina HiSeq 2000. The TCR beta cDNA libraries were made using 5'RACE template switching, a step that added both a universal primer site and unique molecular identifiers. Priming for cDNA synthesis came from the TCR beta constant segment, and two successive PCR amplification steps followed. In the source study's methods: MIGEC was used to demultiplex reads and group reads by UMI, and MiTCR was used to assemble and quantify clonotypes. To remove erroneous sequences, TCR cDNA sequences were retained only when supported by two or more reads. Downstream repertoire analysis used the tcR package, and clonotypes were matched across fractions by CDR3 nucleotide sequence plus V segment. Antigen specificity was annotated against VDJdb with VDJmatch, allowing one amino acid substitution in CDR3. After the reads were reprocessed by TCRdb, one entry was made per CDR3 protein sequence, with no DNA. The V and J calls and clone size are TCRdb's, not the authors'. The table kept for this sample lists about 260,000 distinct CDR3 sequences. Around 4.3% of the sample goes to the ten largest clones.

HCMV-specific IgG was detected in serum with a commercial ELISA kit to determine HCMV serostatus. Peripheral blood mononuclear cells were isolated from blood by Ficoll density gradient centrifugation. For CDR1 and CDR2, the germline V gene lists MGHDK and SYGVNS. Its CDR3 holds 14 amino acids, cysteine through phenylalanine. DNA is not on record. Sequencing was performed on blood T cells: a sorted CD56 or NKG2C T cell subset, CD4+ or CD8+ T cells, or bulk PBMC T cells (not recorded which). This receptor chain uses TRBV25-1 and TRBJ2-1; TCRdb calls TRBD2, which cannot be checked without DNA. The sequence was collected from a woman between 18 and 69 years old in good health. The CDR3 protein: CATRTSTGYNEQFF.